This T cell receptor (beta chain) was sequenced during a study of blood T cell repertoires in COVID-19 (dated by TCRdb to the early 2020s). Study-wide context: Samples covering the acute and convalescent phases of COVID-19 were provided by collaborators in the United States, Italy and Spain. The prospective study material was composed of cDNA or gDNA derived from T cells, B-cell-depleted T cells, or PBMCs. The dataset comprised deeply sampled blood TCRbeta repertoires from subjects exposed to, actively infected with, or recovered from COVID-19. The repertoires were released in a freely available public database intended as a resource for research on the immune response to SARS-CoV-2. The samples were drawn from two sources: the first 160 participants of the ongoing ImmuneRACE study, and 1,254 subjects contributed by 6 global collaborators. The sample metadata nearly always contained a de-identified subject ID, COVID-19 status, age in years and sex. HLA class I and class II types, where available, came from metadata supplied by the sample provider rather than from assay-based typing. What the research found in general, with its limitations: How much clinical and demographic metadata was included differed by source and by participant, and the metadata was provided uncurated.

Comments on this clone: It has no known antigen specificity. Base qualities are not at hand, and no much larger clone is one base apart.

In Seattle, one collaborating source enrolled patients while the infection was active and tracked those patients longitudinally over the course of disease. Whole blood was collected in K2EDTA tubes by collaborating institutions according to the institutions' own protocols. For TCRbeta analysis, collaborators shipped samples as frozen whole blood, isolated PBMCs, or DNA extracted from either of those sample types. TCRbeta CDR3 regions were amplified from genomic DNA by means of the immunoSEQ Assay, a bias-controlled multiplex PCR. The study's own analysis went as follows. Within the assay, amplification of reference gene primers was used to estimate how many nucleated cells each sample contained. To quantify the absolute abundance of each unique TCRbeta CDR3 rearrangement, sequence reads were collapsed and filtered. For each sample, productive Simpson clonality was calculated as the square root of Simpson's diversity index over productive rearrangements. Not all clones reach the TCRdb copy of this immuneACCESS table, which keeps in-frame sequences only. Checked studies attribute under half of the gap to unresolved V genes and leave the rest unexplained. That table is the source of V, J and clone size, and D and trimming were worked out from the DNA. Recorded for this sample are about 290,000 clones; just under 90% of them occurred a single time. Around 10% of the sample comes from the top ten.

For CDR1 and CDR2, the germline V gene lists SGHRS and YFSETQ. The CDR3 has 14 amino acids, counting the end cysteine and phenylalanine. The kept DNA is CDR3 alone, 42 bases in frame from the first base. The junction carries 15 bases between V and J, which are trimmed by 6 bases and 8 bases respectively. The material sequenced was peripheral blood. The receptor chain draws on TRBV5-1 and TRBJ1-6; perhaps TRBD1 is the D gene, with 5 bases matching. This receptor was taken from a woman aged 25 to 39 with COVID-19, enrolled during active disease. The nucleotides read TGCGCCAGCACTAGGGACGGGAGGGATTCACCCCTCCACTTT. Its translation is CASTRDGRDSPLHF.